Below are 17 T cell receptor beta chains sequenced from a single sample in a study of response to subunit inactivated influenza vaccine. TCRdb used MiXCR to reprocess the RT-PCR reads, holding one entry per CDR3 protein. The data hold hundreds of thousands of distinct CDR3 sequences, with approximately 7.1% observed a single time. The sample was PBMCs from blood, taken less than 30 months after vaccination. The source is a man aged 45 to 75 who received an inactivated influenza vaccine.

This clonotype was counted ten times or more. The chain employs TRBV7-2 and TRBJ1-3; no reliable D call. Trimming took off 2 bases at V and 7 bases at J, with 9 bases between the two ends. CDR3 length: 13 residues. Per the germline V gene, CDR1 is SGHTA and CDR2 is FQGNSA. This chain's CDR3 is CASSLNLGNTIYF. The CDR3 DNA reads TGTGCCAGCAGCTTAAATTTGGGGAACACCATATATTTT.

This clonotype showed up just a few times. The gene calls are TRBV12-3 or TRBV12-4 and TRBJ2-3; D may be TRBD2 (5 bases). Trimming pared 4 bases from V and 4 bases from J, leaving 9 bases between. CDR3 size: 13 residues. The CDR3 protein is CASSSISADTQYF. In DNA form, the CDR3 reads TGTGCCAGCAGTTCCATTAGCGCAGATACGCAGTATTTT.

The CDR3 sequence is CASSDPGTGETGYTF. CDR3 nucleotides: TGCGCCAGCAGTGACCCCGGGACAGGAGAAACTGGCTACACCTTC. The chain links TRBV10-1 to TRBJ1-2; 8 nucleotides match TRBD1. The ends lost 3 bases at V and 7 bases at J; junction bases unmatched: 10. Germline V CDR1 and CDR2: WNHNN, SYGVQD (reference sequence). The CDR3 runs 15 residues.

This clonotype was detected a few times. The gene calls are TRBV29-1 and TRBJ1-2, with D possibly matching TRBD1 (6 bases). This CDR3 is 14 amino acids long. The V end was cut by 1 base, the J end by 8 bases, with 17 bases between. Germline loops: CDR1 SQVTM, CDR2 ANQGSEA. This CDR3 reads CSVEVRGQLGGYTF. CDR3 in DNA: TGCAGCGTTGAAGTCAGAGGACAGCTAGGAGGCTACACCTTC.

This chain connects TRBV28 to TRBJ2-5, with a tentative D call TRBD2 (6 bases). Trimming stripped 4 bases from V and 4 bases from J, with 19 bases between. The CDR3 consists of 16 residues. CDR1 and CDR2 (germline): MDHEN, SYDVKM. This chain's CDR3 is CASSSPTRQSGETQYF. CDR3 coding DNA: TGTGCCAGCAGTTCCCCGACTAGACAATCTGGAGAGACCCAGTACTTC.

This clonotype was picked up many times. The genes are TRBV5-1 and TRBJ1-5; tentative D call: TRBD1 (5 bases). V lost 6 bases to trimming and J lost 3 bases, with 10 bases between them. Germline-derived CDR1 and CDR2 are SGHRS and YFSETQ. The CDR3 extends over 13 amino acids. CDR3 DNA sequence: TGCGCCAGCACTCAGGGACCCAATCAGCCCCAGCATTTT. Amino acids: CASTQGPNQPQHF.

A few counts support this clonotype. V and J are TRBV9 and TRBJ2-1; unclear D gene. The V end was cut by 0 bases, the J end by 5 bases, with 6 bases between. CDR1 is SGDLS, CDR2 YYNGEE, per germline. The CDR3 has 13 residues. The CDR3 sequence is CASSVGVNNEQFF. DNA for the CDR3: TGTGCCAGCAGCGTAGGGGTAAACAATGAGCAGTTCTTC.

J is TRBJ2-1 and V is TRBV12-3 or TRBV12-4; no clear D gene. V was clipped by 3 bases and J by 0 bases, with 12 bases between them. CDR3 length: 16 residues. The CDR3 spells CASSLGSGYSYNEQFF. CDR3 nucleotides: TGTGCCAGCAGTTTGGGCTCGGGTTACTCCTACAATGAGCAGTTCTTC.

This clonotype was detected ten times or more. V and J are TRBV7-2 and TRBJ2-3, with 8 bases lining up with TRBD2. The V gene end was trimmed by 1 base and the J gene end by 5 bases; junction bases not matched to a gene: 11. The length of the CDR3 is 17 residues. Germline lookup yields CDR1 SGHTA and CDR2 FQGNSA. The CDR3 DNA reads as TGTGCCAGCAGCTTAGTTCGGGGGGGGAATCAACAAGATACGCAGTATTTT. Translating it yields CASSLVRGGNQQDTQYF.

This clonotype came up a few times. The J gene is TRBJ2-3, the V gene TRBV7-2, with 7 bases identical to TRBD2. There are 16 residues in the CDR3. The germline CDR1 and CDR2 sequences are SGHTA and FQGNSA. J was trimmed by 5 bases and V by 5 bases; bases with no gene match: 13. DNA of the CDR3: TGTGCCAGCAGCCTCCTCTTCCCGGGAGGTGGAGATACGCAGTATTTT. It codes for CASSLLFPGGGDTQYF.

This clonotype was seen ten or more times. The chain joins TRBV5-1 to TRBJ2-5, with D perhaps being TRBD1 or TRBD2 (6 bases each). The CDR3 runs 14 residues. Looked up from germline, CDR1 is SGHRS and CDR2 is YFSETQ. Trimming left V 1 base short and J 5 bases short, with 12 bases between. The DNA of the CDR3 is TGCGCCAGCAGCTTGCCGGGGGCGCCGGAGACCCAGTACTTC. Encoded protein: CASSLPGAPETQYF. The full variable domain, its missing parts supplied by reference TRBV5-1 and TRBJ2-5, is KAGVTQTPRYLIKTRGQQVTLSCSPISGHRSVSWYQQTPGQGLQFLFEYFSETQRNKGNFPGRFSGRQFSNSRSEMNVSTLELGDSALYLCASSLPGAPETQYFGPGTRLLVL.

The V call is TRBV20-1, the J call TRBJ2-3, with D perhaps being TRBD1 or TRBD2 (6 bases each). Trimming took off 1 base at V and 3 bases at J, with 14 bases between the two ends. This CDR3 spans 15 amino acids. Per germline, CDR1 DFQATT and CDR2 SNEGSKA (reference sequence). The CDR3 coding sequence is TGCAGTGCTAGAGGGGGGGCCCTTAGGACAGATACGCAGTATTTT. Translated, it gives CSARGGALRTDTQYF.

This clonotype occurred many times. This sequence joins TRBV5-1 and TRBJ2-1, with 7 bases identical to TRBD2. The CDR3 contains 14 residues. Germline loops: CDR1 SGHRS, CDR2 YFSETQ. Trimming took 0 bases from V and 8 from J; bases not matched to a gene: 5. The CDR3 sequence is CASSLGGGPHEQFF. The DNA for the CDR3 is TGCGCCAGCAGCTTGGGGGGAGGGCCCCATGAGCAGTTCTTC.

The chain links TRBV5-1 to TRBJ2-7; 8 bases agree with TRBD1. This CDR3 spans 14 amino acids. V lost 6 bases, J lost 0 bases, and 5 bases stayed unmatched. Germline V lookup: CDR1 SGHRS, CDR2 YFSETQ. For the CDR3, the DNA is TGCGCCAGCAACACCGGGACAGGCTCCTACGAGCAGTACTTC. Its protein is CASNTGTGSYEQYF.

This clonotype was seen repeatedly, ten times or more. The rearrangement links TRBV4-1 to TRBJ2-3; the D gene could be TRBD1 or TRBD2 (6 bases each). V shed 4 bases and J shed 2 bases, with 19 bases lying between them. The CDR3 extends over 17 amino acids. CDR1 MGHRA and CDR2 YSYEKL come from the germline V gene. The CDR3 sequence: CASSPRTFGGPTDTQYF. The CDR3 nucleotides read TGCGCCAGCAGCCCCCGAACGTTCGGGGGCCCCACAGATACGCAGTATTTT.

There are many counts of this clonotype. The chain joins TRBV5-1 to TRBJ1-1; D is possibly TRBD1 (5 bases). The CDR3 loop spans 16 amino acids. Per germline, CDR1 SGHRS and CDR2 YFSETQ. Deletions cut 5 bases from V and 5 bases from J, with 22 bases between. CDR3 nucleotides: TGCGCCAGCAGGACCGGGACGGGGGAACTGGGAACTGAAGCTTTCTTT. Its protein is CASRTGTGELGTEAFF. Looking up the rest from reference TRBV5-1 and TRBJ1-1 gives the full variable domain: KAGVTQTPRYLIKTRGQQVTLSCSPISGHRSVSWYQQTPGQGLQFLFEYFSETQRNKGNFPGRFSGRQFSNSRSEMNVSTLELGDSALYLCASRTGTGELGTEAFFGQGTRLTVV.

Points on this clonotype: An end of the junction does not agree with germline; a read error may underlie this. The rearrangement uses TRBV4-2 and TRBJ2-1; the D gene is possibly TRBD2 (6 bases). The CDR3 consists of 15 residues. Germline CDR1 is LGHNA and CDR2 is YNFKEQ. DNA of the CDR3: TGTGCCAGCAGCCAAGATCAGCCCGCGGGGAATGACCAGTTCTTC. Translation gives CASSQDQPAGNDQFF.